The 24 T cell receptor beta chains below all came from one sample that was sequenced in a study of radiotherapy plus CTLA-4 blockade in lung cancer. TCRdb's copy holds only in-frame clones and misses some; the assay was immunoSEQ multiplex PCR. The table records some 98,000 clones, 80% to 85% of them present only once. Sequencing was performed on peripheral blood, taken from a patient treated with radiotherapy plus ipilimumab. These receptors originate from a human donor with non-small cell lung cancer who had a partial response to radiotherapy plus ipilimumab.

The J gene is TRBJ2-7, the V gene TRBV28; D might be TRBD1 (5 bases). Per the germline V gene, CDR1 is MDHEN and CDR2 is SYDVKM. V was cut by 4 bases and J by 5 bases, with 18 bases left in between. The CDR3 runs 15 residues. CDR3 amino acids: CASSSPFGSGHEQYF. CDR3 DNA: TGTGCCAGCAGTTCCCCCTTTGGGTCAGGGCACGAGCAGTACTTC.

CDR3 sequence (DNA): TGTGCCAGCAGCCTAAAAGATGAAGCTTTCTTT. Translation: CASSLKDEAFF. The chain recombines TRBV11-2 with TRBJ1-1; the D is unclear. Trimming stripped 5 bases from V and 7 bases from J, with 8 bases between. Germline CDR1 reads SGHAT; CDR2 reads FQNNGV. The CDR3 is 11 residues long.

This chain joins TRBV18 and TRBJ1-1; TRBD1 might be the D (6 bases). The ends were cut back, 4 bases at V and 1 base at J, with 13 bases in the middle. Germline loops: CDR1 KGHSH, CDR2 LQKENI. The CDR3 loop spans 15 amino acids. CDR3 sequence reads: CASSLQGRANTEAFF. As DNA, the CDR3 is TGTGCCAGCTCACTCCAGGGGCGGGCGAACACTGAAGCTTTCTTT.

The V call is TRBV29-1, the J call TRBJ2-1; 11 nucleotides agree with TRBD1. The ends lost 8 bases at V and 7 bases at J; junction bases unmatched: 4. Germline V gene lookup returns CDR1 SQVTM and CDR2 ANQGSEA. The CDR3 has 12 residues. As DNA, the CDR3 is TGCAGCTTCGGACAGGGGGCTAATGAGCAGTTCTTC. Translation gives CSFGQGANEQFF.

The rearrangement joins TRBV19 to TRBJ2-3, with TRBD2 identical over 7 bases. The germline CDR1 and CDR2 sequences are LNHDA and SQIVND (reference sequence). V was pared by 10 bases and J by 2 bases, with 12 bases of the junction left unmatched. The CDR3 has 15 residues. The CDR3: CATMGRAGSTDTQYF. For the CDR3, the DNA is TGTGCCACCATGGGGAGGGCAGGGTCCACAGATACGCAGTATTTT.

The rearrangement uses TRBV11-2 and TRBJ2-1, with 9 bases lining up with TRBD2. Germline V lookup: CDR1 SGHAT, CDR2 FQNNGV. Trimming at V came to 5 bases and at J to 3 bases, leaving 2 bases not matched to a gene. The CDR3 length is 14 residues. In DNA form, the CDR3 reads TGTGCCAGCAGCATTAGCGGGGGCTACAATGAGCAGTTCTTC. Its translation is CASSISGGYNEQFF.

This chain connects TRBV27 to TRBJ1-3; the D gene is possibly TRBD1 (5 bases). The CDR3 consists of 13 residues. Germline lookup yields CDR1 MNHEY and CDR2 SMNVEV (reference sequence). The V gene lost 2 bases and the J gene lost 3 bases, with 5 bases spanning the gap. This CDR3 reads CASSLTGGNTIYF. CDR3 coding DNA: TGTGCCAGCAGTTTAACAGGTGGAAACACCATATATTTT.

This chain uses TRBV6-5 with TRBJ1-1, with 9 bases identical to TRBD1. CDR3 length: 15 amino acids. Germline V lookup: CDR1 MNHEY, CDR2 SVGAGI. Trimming removed 1 base from V and 5 bases from J; junction bases left unmatched: 5. CDR3 sequence reads: CASSYWGQGRTEAFF. The DNA of the CDR3 is TGTGCCAGCAGTTACTGGGGACAGGGTCGAACTGAAGCTTTCTTT.

The chain employs TRBV10-3 and TRBJ1-2, with D maybe TRBD1 (5 bases). Trimming removed 6 bases from V and 8 bases from J, with 16 bases in between. Germline CDR1 ENHRY, CDR2 SYGVKD. CDR3 length: 13 residues. The CDR3: CAISSGQLEGYTF. CDR3 bases: TGTGCCATCAGCTCCGGACAACTTGAAGGCTACACCTTC.

This chain links TRBV5-1 with TRBJ2-7, with 15 bases identical to TRBD2. CDR3 length: 17 amino acids. The V gene end was trimmed by 3 bases and the J gene end by 2 bases; junction bases not matched to a gene: 6. The germline V gene has CDR1 SGHRS and CDR2 YFSETQ. The CDR3 loop reads CASSSGLAGGFPYEQYF. The CDR3 DNA follows: TGCGCCAGCAGCTCGGGACTAGCGGGAGGTTTTCCCTACGAGCAGTACTTC.

The chain combines TRBV15 with TRBJ2-5, with TRBD1 as a possible D gene (5 bases). Between the trimmed V and J ends, which lost 3 bases and 1 base, there was a span of 12 bases. The CDR3 contains 15 residues. Germline CDR1 LNHNV, CDR2 YYDKDF (reference sequence). CDR3: CATSSWGVFQETQYF. Here the CDR3 DNA reads TGTGCCACCAGCAGCTGGGGCGTCTTCCAAGAGACCCAGTACTTC.

This clone was recorded a few times. The genes are TRBV7-3 and TRBJ1-3, with a weak D call TRBD1 (5 bases). Germline CDR1 is SGHTA and CDR2 is FQGTGA. There are 15 residues in the CDR3. With 4 bases removed from V and 0 bases from J, the gap between germline ends came to 10 bases. CDR3 in amino acids: CASSSAGGSGNTIYF. For the CDR3, the DNA is TGTGCCAGCAGCTCCGCGGGGGGCTCTGGAAACACCATATATTTT.

This chain joins TRBV6-5 and TRBJ2-7, with 7 bases lining up with TRBD2. V lost 4 bases, J lost 1 base, and 4 bases stayed unmatched. The CDR3 is 14 amino acids. In germline, CDR1 is MNHEY, CDR2 SVGAGI. The CDR3 loop reads CASSWGAGSYEQYF. Written as DNA, the CDR3 is TGTGCCAGCAGTTGGGGAGCGGGATCCTACGAGCAGTACTTC.

This clone has only a few counts. DNA for the CDR3: TGTGCCAGCAGCTTGGCCGGAGGGGAGACTAATGAAAAACTGTTTTTT. Encoded protein: CASSLAGGETNEKLFF. The rearrangement joins TRBV5-6 to TRBJ1-4; possible D gene TRBD1, 5 bases. Trimming left V 0 bases short and J 2 bases short, with 11 bases between. This CDR3 is 16 amino acids long. CDR1 and CDR2 (germline): SGHDT, YYEEEE.

The V call is TRBV5-5, the J call TRBJ2-7, with TRBD2 matching over 7 bases. The CDR3 contains 17 residues. Germline V CDR1 and CDR2: SGHKS, YYEKEE (reference sequence). V gave up 4 bases and J gave up 2 bases; unmatched junction bases: 15. CDR3 loop: CASSRTGGGGFPYEQYF. Here the CDR3 DNA reads TGTGCCAGCAGCCGTACTGGGGGGGGAGGCTTTCCCTACGAGCAGTACTTC.

The chain joins TRBV27 to TRBJ1-1; tentatively, D is TRBD1 (6 bases). From germline, CDR1 is MNHEY and CDR2 SMNVEV (reference sequence). This CDR3 region has 13 residues. Trimming took off 0 bases at V and 5 bases at J, with 7 bases between the two ends. The CDR3 DNA is TGTGCCAGCAGTTTATCTACAGGGACTGAAGCTTTCTTT. Translating gives CASSLSTGTEAFF.

The chain is built from TRBV6-5 and TRBJ2-2, with TRBD1 as a possible D gene (5 bases). V was cut by 2 bases and J by 6 bases, with 16 bases left in between. Germline CDR1 and CDR2: MNHEY and SVGAGI. This CDR3 region has 16 residues. CDR3 sequence reads: CASSYQGPPDPGELFF. The CDR3 bases are TGTGCCAGCAGTTACCAGGGCCCCCCGGATCCCGGGGAGCTGTTTTTT.

The rearrangement joins TRBV19 to TRBJ2-7; weak D call: TRBD1 (8 bases). CDR1 and CDR2 from the germline V gene are LNHDA and SQIVND (reference sequence). Between the trimmed V and J ends, which lost 4 bases and 3 bases, there was a span of 16 bases. The CDR3 spans 15 residues. The CDR3 protein is CASSTGQGGLYEQYF. The CDR3 DNA follows: TGTGCCAGTAGTACCGGACAGGGAGGGCTCTACGAGCAGTACTTC.

The chain carries TRBV28 and TRBJ2-5; no definite D call. The CDR3 extends over 14 amino acids. Looked up from germline, CDR1 is MDHEN and CDR2 is SYDVKM. V was pared by 7 bases and J by 2 bases, with 14 bases between. CDR3 in amino acids: CASTWASGQETQYF. Written as DNA, the CDR3 is TGTGCCAGCACCTGGGCTTCAGGACAAGAGACCCAGTACTTC.

This chain links TRBV19 with TRBJ2-3; 7 bases line up with TRBD1. The V segment lost 7 bases and the J segment 3 bases; nucleotides outside the gene matches: 4. Germline V CDR1 and CDR2: LNHDA, SQIVND (reference sequence). CDR3 length: 13 residues. The CDR3 region has the DNA TGTGCCAGTAAGGCCAGGGGGACAGATACGCAGTATTTT. It is translated as CASKARGTDTQYF. The complete variable domain, with remaining parts taken from reference TRBV19 and TRBJ2-3, reads DGGITQSPKYLFRKEGQNVTLSCEQNLNHDAMYWYRQDPGQGLRLIYYSQIVNDFQKGDIAEGYSVSREKKESFPLTVTSAQKNPTAFYLCASKARGTDTQYFGPGTRLTVL.

The sample holds a few counts of this clone. V and J are TRBV28 and TRBJ2-7, with 9 bases that match TRBD2. CDR1 MDHEN and CDR2 SYDVKM come from the germline V gene. The ends lost 3 bases at V and 3 bases at J; junction bases unmatched: 3. The CDR3 spans 14 residues. The CDR3 is CASSFFSGSYEQYF. The CDR3 DNA reads TGTGCCAGCAGTTTTTTTAGCGGGAGCTACGAGCAGTACTTC.

This chain uses TRBV19 with TRBJ2-2, with a weak D call TRBD2 (6 bases). V dropped 7 bases and J dropped 7 bases, with 19 bases sitting between them. Germline lookup yields CDR1 LNHDA and CDR2 SQIVND (reference sequence). CDR3 length: 15 amino acids. The CDR3 sequence: CASNRGTTDGGELFF. In nucleotides, the CDR3 is TGTGCCAGTAATCGCGGGACCACGGATGGCGGGGAGCTGTTTTTT.

Turning to this clone: The DNA is omitted, as the CDR3 cannot be located on it reliably, and the CDR3 follows TCRdb's listing. V and J are TRBV19 and TRBJ1-5. Ends included, the CDR3 has 14 residues. CDR1 is LNHDA and CDR2 is SQIVND in the germline V gene (reference sequence). CDR3 residues: CASTSGYSNQPQHF.

This chain joins TRBV6-1 and TRBJ1-3, with 7 bases that match TRBD1. With V trimmed by 3 bases and J by 0 bases, 5 bases remained unmatched. The CDR3 sequence is 16 residues long. Germline assignment: CDR1 MNHNS and CDR2 SASEGT. The CDR3 protein is CASSDRGFSSGNTIYF. The CDR3 DNA follows: TGTGCCAGCAGTGACAGGGGGTTCAGCTCTGGAAACACCATATATTTT.